This T cell receptor (beta chain) originates from a study of shared clonotypes between healthy human individuals. Germline V gene data show CDR1 as SGHVS and CDR2 as FQNEAQ. Trimming at V came to 0 bases and at J to 1 base, leaving 7 bases not matched to a gene. There are 17 residues in the CDR3. This clone showed up just once. Antigen: not known. Each cell subset's genomic DNA was divided evenly among several immunoSEQ plates. Sequenced by immunoSEQ multiplex PCR; TCRdb stores in-frame clones only, minus some. The sample consists of some 2.3 million clones, roughly 93% of them appearing once. Whole-study findings and limits: A handful of donors shared approximately 5% of their naive CD4 clonotypes. It was expected that sequencing depth would affect clonotype sharing among donors.

Sequenced: naive CD4+ T cells from PBMCs. Subset here: CD45RA+ positively selected. The genes are TRBV7-8 and TRBJ2-5, with 8 positions matching TRBD2. This TCR was sampled from a man aged 18 to 29 in good health. Some clones in this sample may be carry-over from other donors' samples. The CDR3 DNA reads as TGTGCCAGCAGCTTAGCCATGTTAGCGGGAATCCAAGAGACCCAGTACTTC. This encodes CASSLAMLAGIQETQYF.